This TCR beta chain was observed in a study of blood T cell repertoires in COVID-19. Turning to the study itself: Nucleic acid was either cDNA or gDNA, and it came from T cells, B-cell-depleted T cells, or PBMCs.

This clone was counted a single time. Data came from immunoSEQ multiplex PCR; TCRdb stores just in-frame clones and leaves some out. The data hold 90,000 to 140,000 clones, with more than 80% observed a single time. The sample was peripheral blood. The TCR sequence derives from a woman aged 70 to 79 with acute or convalescent COVID-19.

The CDR3 reads CASSEAGGTEETQYF. CDR3 in DNA: TGTGCCAGCAGTGAAGCAGGGGGTACCGAAGAGACCCAGTACTTC. The chain is built from TRBV2 and TRBJ2-5, with a tentative D call TRBD1 (6 bases). Germline V gene sequence: CDR1 SNHLY, CDR2 FYNNEI. The V end lost 0 bases, the J end lost 3 bases, and 11 bases lay between the germline ends. CDR3 length: 15 residues.